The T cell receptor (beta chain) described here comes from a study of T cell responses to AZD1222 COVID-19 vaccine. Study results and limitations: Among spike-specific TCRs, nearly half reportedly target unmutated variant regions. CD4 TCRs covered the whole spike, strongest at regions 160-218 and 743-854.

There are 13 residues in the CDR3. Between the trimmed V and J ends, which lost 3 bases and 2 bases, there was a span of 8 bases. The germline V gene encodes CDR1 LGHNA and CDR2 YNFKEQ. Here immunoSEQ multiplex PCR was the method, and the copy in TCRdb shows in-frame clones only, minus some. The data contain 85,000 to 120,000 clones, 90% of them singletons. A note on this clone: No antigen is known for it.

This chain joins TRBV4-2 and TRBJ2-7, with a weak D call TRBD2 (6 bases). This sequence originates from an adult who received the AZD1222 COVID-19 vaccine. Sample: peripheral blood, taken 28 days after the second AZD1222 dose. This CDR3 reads CASSQGGPYEQYF. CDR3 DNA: TGTGCCAGCAGCCAGGGGGGACCCTACGAGCAGTACTTC.